These 31 T cell receptor beta chains originate from one sample sequenced in a study of beta chain features in type 1 diabetes. Study-level results: Type 1 diabetes patients had TCRB CDR3s that were shorter (moderately but significantly so) in all four CD4+ subsets.

Their antigens remain unidentified. Every isolated RNA sample was fully reverse transcribed, so sequencing captured expressed TCRB transcripts. Sequenced by immunoSEQ multiplex PCR; TCRdb stores in-frame clones only, minus some. In the table there are more than 300,000 clones, over 8.5% of which are singletons. The sequencing sample was made of central memory CD4+ T cells from blood. Source of these receptors: a man in his thirties or forties with type 1 diabetes.

The rearrangement joins TRBV29-1 to TRBJ2-1; 9 nucleotides line up with TRBD1. There are 13 residues in the CDR3. Germline V lookup: CDR1 SQVTM, CDR2 ANQGSEA. V gave up 4 bases and J gave up 8 bases; unmatched junction bases: 6. In nucleotides, the CDR3 is TGCAGCGTTGCGGGGACAGGGCGGGATGAGCAGTTCTTC. Residues: CSVAGTGRDEQFF.

There are a few counts of this clone. This chain connects TRBV30 to TRBJ2-2, with a possible D match to TRBD2 (5 bases). Germline V lookup: CDR1 GTSNPN, CDR2 SVGIG (reference sequence). This CDR3 region has 13 residues. Trimming cost V 2 bases and J 8 bases, with 12 bases left between them. CDR3 residues: CAWSMRVGGELFF. The CDR3 DNA follows: TGTGCCTGGAGTATGCGGGTTGGAGGGGAGCTGTTTTTT.

As for this clone: Being one base from a much bigger clone, this may be a read error. The chain links TRBV11-1 to TRBJ2-1; 7 positions agree with TRBD2. The CDR3 is made up of 15 amino acids. Germline lookup yields CDR1 SGHAT and CDR2 FQDESV (reference sequence). The trim removed 1 base at V and 0 bases at J, leaving 0 bases unmatched. Here the CDR3 DNA reads TGTGCCAGCAGCTTAGGCGGGAGCTCCTACAATGAGCAGTTCTTC. Its protein is CASSLGGSSYNEQFF.

CDR3 protein: CASSYGTSSYNEQFF. CDR3 DNA sequence: TGTGCCAGCAGTTACGGGACTTCCTCCTACAATGAGCAGTTCTTC. The V call is TRBV28, the J call TRBJ2-1; weak D call: TRBD2 (6 bases). The V gene's germline CDR1 is MDHEN and CDR2 SYDVKM. The CDR3 loop spans 15 amino acids. With 4 bases removed from V and 0 bases from J, the gap between germline ends came to 10 bases.

The table lists this clone with a few counts. J is TRBJ2-6 and V is TRBV30, with D perhaps TRBD1 (5 bases). The germline CDR1 and CDR2 sequences are GTSNPN and SVGIG (reference sequence). Trimming stripped 7 bases from V and 4 bases from J, with 14 bases between. The CDR3 covers 14 residues. CDR3 nucleotides: TGTGCCTCCCACAGGTTCGGAGGGGCCAACGTCCTGACTTTC. Its translation: CASHRFGGANVLTF.

This clone was seen ten or more times. The chain combines TRBV2 with TRBJ2-1; D may be TRBD2 (6 bases). CDR1 and CDR2 from the germline V gene are SNHLY and FYNNEI. This CDR3 is built from 14 residues. V lost 3 bases, J lost 7 bases, and 13 bases lay in between. CDR3 loop: CASSEGRGLNEQFF. CDR3 DNA sequence: TGTGCCAGCAGTGAGGGGCGGGGTCTAAATGAGCAGTTCTTC.

The chain carries TRBV7-2 and TRBJ2-2; TRBD1 agrees at 7 bases. Per the germline V gene, CDR1 is SGHTA and CDR2 is FQGNSA. V lost 0 bases, J lost 5 bases, and 6 bases stayed unmatched. CDR3 length: 16 amino acids. Here the CDR3 DNA reads TGTGCCAGCAGCTTAGCCCCAGGGGGTAAAACCGGGGAGCTGTTTTTT. The encoded protein is CASSLAPGGKTGELFF.

This clone was seen repeatedly, ten times or more. The chain carries TRBV19 and TRBJ2-1, with D perhaps matching TRBD1 (5 bases). In germline, CDR1 is LNHDA, CDR2 SQIVND (reference sequence). The CDR3 is made up of 15 amino acids. Trimming cost V 6 bases and J 8 bases, with 20 bases left between them. The CDR3 here is CASSPVPGAGYEQFF. Written as DNA, the CDR3 is TGTGCCAGTAGCCCCGTCCCCGGAGCAGGGTATGAGCAGTTCTTC.

The gene calls are TRBV7-8 and TRBJ2-1; D not resolved. Trimming pared 4 bases from V and 5 bases from J, leaving 15 bases between. Germline lookup yields CDR1 SGHVS and CDR2 FQNEAQ. The CDR3 has 15 residues. CDR3 coding DNA: TGTGCCAGCAGCTCCCGCTTGATTCCCAACAATGAGCAGTTCTTC. Translation: CASSSRLIPNNEQFF. The full variable domain, rest sourced from reference TRBV7-8 and TRBJ2-1, is GAGVSQSPRYKVAKRGQDVALRCDPISGHVSLFWYQQALGQGPEFLTYFQNEAQLDKSGLPSDRFFAERPEGSVSTLKIQRTQQEDSAVYLCASSSRLIPNNEQFFGPGTRLTVL.

This clone came up a few times. This chain's CDR3 is CASSTQGGTDTQYF. CDR3 sequence (DNA): TGTGCCAGCAGCACGCAAGGGGGGACAGATACGCAGTATTTT. This chain joins TRBV7-2 and TRBJ2-3, with D possibly being TRBD1 or TRBD2 (6 bases each). The CDR3 has 14 residues. Germline V gives CDR1 SGHTA, CDR2 FQGNSA. The V end lost 5 bases, the J end lost 3 bases, and 12 bases lay between the germline ends.

This clone was seen a handful of times. The chain links TRBV20-1 to TRBJ2-1; D call uncertain. CDR1 is DFQATT and CDR2 is SNEGSKA in the germline V gene (reference sequence). The CDR3 spans 11 residues. V gave up 2 bases and J gave up 6 bases, with 5 bases separating them. CDR3 DNA sequence: TGCAGTGCTAGACCCACCAATGAGCAGTTCTTC. As protein: CSARPTNEQFF.

As for this clone: Within the sample, other DNA sequences also encode this same CDR3. This chain links TRBV7-2 with TRBJ2-7; a possible D gene is TRBD2 (6 bases). This CDR3 has 14 amino acids. Germline assignment: CDR1 SGHTA and CDR2 FQGNSA. Between the trimmed V and J ends, which lost 0 bases and 1 base, there was a span of 7 bases. CDR3 region: CASSLARDSYEQYF. The CDR3 DNA is TGTGCCAGCAGCTTAGCGCGGGATTCCTACGAGCAGTACTTC. The full variable domain, with the rest looked up from reference TRBV7-2 and TRBJ2-7, is GAGVSQSPSNKVTEKGKDVELRCDPISGHTALYWYRQSLGQGLEFLIYFQGNSAPDKSGLPSDRFSAERTGGSVSTLTIQRTQQEDSAVYLCASSLARDSYEQYFGPGTRLTVT.

This clone was observed a few times. The rearrangement uses TRBV11-2 and TRBJ2-5; TRBD2 matches 11 bases. CDR3 size: 16 residues. J lost 5 bases, V lost 1 base, and 6 bases had no gene match. Per germline, CDR1 SGHAT and CDR2 FQNNGV. CDR3 sequence reads: CASSLVAGGPWETQYF. CDR3 bases: TGTGCCAGCAGCTTAGTAGCGGGAGGGCCCTGGGAGACCCAGTACTTC.

The chain recombines TRBV5-1 with TRBJ2-5, with D possibly being TRBD2 (5 bases). The DNA end lines up better with TRBJ2-7; the J call may be wrong. From germline, CDR1 is SGHRS and CDR2 YFSETQ. The CDR3 runs 13 residues. CDR3: CASSSSAAYEQYF. As DNA, the CDR3 is TGCGCCAGCAGCTCCTCAGCGGCCTACGAGCAGTACTTC.

This clone was counted many times. The chain carries TRBV6-4 and TRBJ2-5; possible D gene TRBD1, 6 bases. The CDR3 runs to 13 residues. Germline CDR1 reads MRHNA; CDR2 reads SNTAGT. Trimming pared 5 bases from V and 5 bases from J, leaving 12 bases between. This CDR3 reads CASSSGAGETQYF. In DNA form, the CDR3 reads TGTGCCAGCAGTTCAGGGGCCGGGGAGACCCAGTACTTC.

The chain uses TRBV11-2 and TRBJ2-1, with D uncertain. Germline lookup yields CDR1 SGHAT and CDR2 FQNNGV. The CDR3 extends over 12 amino acids. The V end lost 5 bases, the J end lost 7 bases, and 9 bases lay between the germline ends. CDR3 sequence (DNA): TGTGCCAGCAGCCCGAGACGGAATGAGCAGTTCTTC. It codes for CASSPRRNEQFF.

A few counts support this clone. Other DNA sequences in this sample translate to the same CDR3. The CDR3 bases are TGTGCCAGCAGTTCGGGACAGATTTATCAGCCCCAGCATTTT. Protein: CASSSGQIYQPQHF. The V call is TRBV28, the J call TRBJ1-5, with TRBD1 identical over 7 bases. The CDR3 totals 14 residues. V shed 4 bases and J 5 bases; nucleotides not matched to a gene: 5. Germline CDR1 is MDHEN and CDR2 is SYDVKM.

The chain joins TRBV2 to TRBJ2-1; 8 bases align to TRBD2. The germline V gene encodes CDR1 SNHLY and CDR2 FYNNEI. The CDR3 totals 13 residues. V shed 6 bases and J 10 bases; nucleotides not matched to a gene: 8. Written as DNA, the CDR3 is TGTGCCAGCAGGGCCCCCAGCGGGAGAGAGCAGTTCTTC. Amino acids: CASRAPSGREQFF.

As regards this clone: One junction end disagrees with the germline gene, perhaps due to a read error. Other DNA sequences in the same sample also yield this CDR3. V usage is TRBV2 and J usage is TRBJ1-5; D may be TRBD1 (6 bases). The germline CDR1 and CDR2 sequences are SNHLY and FYNNEI. The CDR3 runs to 15 residues. The CDR3 region is CASSGYREGNQPQHF. The CDR3 DNA reads TGTGCCAGCAGTGGTTACAGGGAGGGAAATCAACCCCAGCATTTT.

This clone was observed at least ten times. The chain combines TRBV27 with TRBJ2-3; 7 nucleotides agree with TRBD2. J was trimmed by 5 bases and V by 4 bases; bases with no gene match: 9. CDR3 size: 15 residues. Germline CDR1 reads MNHEY; CDR2 reads SMNVEV (reference sequence). The CDR3 nucleotides read TGTGCCAGCAGTTACGCGGGGAGGGTGAGAGATACGCAGTATTTT. This sequence encodes CASSYAGRVRDTQYF.

This clone turned up a few times. This chain joins TRBV28 and TRBJ1-1; weak D call: TRBD1 (5 bases). The CDR3 has 13 amino acids. V lost 5 bases to trimming and J lost 5 bases, with 12 bases between them. Germline V gives CDR1 MDHEN, CDR2 SYDVKM. The CDR3 DNA follows: TGTGCCAGCAGTGAACTCTCAGGGACTGAAGCTTTCTTT. This translates into CASSELSGTEAFF.

This clone appeared a few times. The V call is TRBV5-1, the J call TRBJ1-1, with no clear D. This CDR3 has 15 amino acids. Trimming stripped 0 bases from V and 5 bases from J, with 14 bases between. Germline assignment: CDR1 SGHRS and CDR2 YFSETQ. The CDR3 sequence: CASSLAAAGGTEAFF. The CDR3 coding sequence is TGCGCCAGCAGCTTGGCGGCGGCCGGAGGGACTGAAGCTTTCTTT. Looking up the rest from reference TRBV5-1 and TRBJ1-1 gives the full variable domain: KAGVTQTPRYLIKTRGQQVTLSCSPISGHRSVSWYQQTPGQGLQFLFEYFSETQRNKGNFPGRFSGRQFSNSRSEMNVSTLELGDSALYLCASSLAAAGGTEAFFGQGTRLTVV.

The V gene is TRBV5-1, the J gene TRBJ2-1, with D possibly matching TRBD2 (6 bases). The germline V gene has CDR1 SGHRS and CDR2 YFSETQ. Trimming took off 1 base at V and 8 bases at J, with 16 bases between the two ends. The CDR3 contains 15 residues. This CDR3 reads CASSLNSGVLDEQFF. The CDR3 nucleotides are TGCGCCAGCAGCTTGAACTCGGGAGTACTCGATGAGCAGTTCTTC.

This clone was counted between two and nine times. This rearrangement joins TRBV15 to TRBJ2-3; D is ambiguous. The CDR3 has 13 amino acids. The germline V gene has CDR1 LNHNV and CDR2 YYDKDF (reference sequence). Trimming took off 1 base at V and 2 bases at J, with 4 bases between the two ends. As DNA, the CDR3 is TGTGCCACCAGCAGAGGTTACACAGATACGCAGTATTTT. Translated: CATSRGYTDTQYF.

The rearrangement links TRBV6-1 to TRBJ2-7; possible D gene TRBD1, 6 bases. In germline, CDR1 is MNHNS, CDR2 SASEGT. This CDR3 comprises 15 residues. The V end lost 7 bases, the J end lost 6 bases, and 22 bases lay between the germline ends. The CDR3 region has the DNA TGTGCCAGCAACAGGGCCGGGACGCCCTCTTTCGAGCAGTACTTC. It specifies CASNRAGTPSFEQYF.

This clone came up a few times. The genes are TRBV19 and TRBJ2-2; D may be TRBD1 or TRBD2 (5 bases each). Germline lookup yields CDR1 LNHDA and CDR2 SQIVND (reference sequence). The CDR3 covers 16 residues. V lost 10 bases and J 1 base, leaving 19 bases between the germline ends. The CDR3 bases are TGTGCCAACGAGGGACGGGGACGACGGAACACCGGGGAGCTGTTTTTT. Its translation: CANEGRGRRNTGELFF.

This clone was seen a handful of times. The V gene is TRBV7-2, the J gene TRBJ1-5; D call uncertain. The germline CDR1 and CDR2 sequences are SGHTA and FQGNSA. CDR3 size: 14 residues. V was cut by 5 bases and J by 8 bases, with 16 bases left in between. Here the CDR3 reads CASSQDNKGEPQHF. CDR3 nucleotide sequence: TGTGCCAGCAGCCAAGACAACAAGGGCGAGCCCCAGCATTTT. Variable domain in full (rest from reference TRBV7-2 and TRBJ1-5): GAGVSQSPSNKVTEKGKDVELRCDPISGHTALYWYRQSLGQGLEFLIYFQGNSAPDKSGLPSDRFSAERTGGSVSTLTIQRTQQEDSAVYLCASSQDNKGEPQHFGDGTRLSIL.

The rearrangement joins TRBV7-9 to TRBJ2-7; TRBD2 matches at 10 bases. There are 15 residues in the CDR3. Germline CDR1 is SEHNR and CDR2 is FQNEAQ (reference sequence). J was trimmed by 7 bases and V by 5 bases; bases with no gene match: 11. CDR3 in DNA: TGTGCCAGCAGCACCACTAGCGGGGTACAGGGAGAGCAGTACTTC. This codes for CASSTTSGVQGEQYF.

This clone showed up many times. This sequence joins TRBV13 and TRBJ2-1; D unresolved. The germline V and J ends were trimmed by 5 bases and 8 bases, with 13 bases remaining between them. Germline V gene lookup returns CDR1 PRHDT and CDR2 FYEKMQ (reference sequence). The CDR3 is 13 residues long. The CDR3 nucleotides read TGTGCCAGCAGCCCTAGACTTTTGTATGAGCAGTTCTTC. Protein product: CASSPRLLYEQFF.

This clone appeared a few times. This chain joins TRBV7-2 and TRBJ2-7, with 8 bases that match TRBD1. Germline V gene sequence: CDR1 SGHTA, CDR2 FQGNSA. The trim removed 8 bases at V and 2 bases at J, leaving 5 bases unmatched. The CDR3 has 13 residues. The CDR3 loop is CASGRDRPYEQYF. CDR3 nucleotide sequence: TGTGCCAGCGGACGGGACAGGCCCTACGAGCAGTACTTC.

This clone was seen ten or more times. DNA of the CDR3: TGTGCCAGCAGCTTAGGCGCACAGGCCTATGGCTACACCTTC. Its protein product is CASSLGAQAYGYTF. The chain has TRBV7-2 and TRBJ1-2; possible D gene TRBD1, 5 bases. Trimming cost V 1 base and J 4 bases, with 10 bases left between them. The CDR3 covers 14 residues. Germline V gene lookup returns CDR1 SGHTA and CDR2 FQGNSA.